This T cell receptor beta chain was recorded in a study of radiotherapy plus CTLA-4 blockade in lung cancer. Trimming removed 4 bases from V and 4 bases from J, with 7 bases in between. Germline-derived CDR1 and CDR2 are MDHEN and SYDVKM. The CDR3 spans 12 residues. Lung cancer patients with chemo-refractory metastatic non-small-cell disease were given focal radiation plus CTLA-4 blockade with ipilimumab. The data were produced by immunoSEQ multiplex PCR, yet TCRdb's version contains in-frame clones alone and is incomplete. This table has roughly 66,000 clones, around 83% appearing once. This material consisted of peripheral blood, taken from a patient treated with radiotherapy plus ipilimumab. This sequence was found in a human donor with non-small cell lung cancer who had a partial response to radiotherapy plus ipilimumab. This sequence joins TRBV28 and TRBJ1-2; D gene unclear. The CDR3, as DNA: TGTGCCAGCAGTTCCAGGATCTATGGCTACACCTTC. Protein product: CASSSRIYGYTF.